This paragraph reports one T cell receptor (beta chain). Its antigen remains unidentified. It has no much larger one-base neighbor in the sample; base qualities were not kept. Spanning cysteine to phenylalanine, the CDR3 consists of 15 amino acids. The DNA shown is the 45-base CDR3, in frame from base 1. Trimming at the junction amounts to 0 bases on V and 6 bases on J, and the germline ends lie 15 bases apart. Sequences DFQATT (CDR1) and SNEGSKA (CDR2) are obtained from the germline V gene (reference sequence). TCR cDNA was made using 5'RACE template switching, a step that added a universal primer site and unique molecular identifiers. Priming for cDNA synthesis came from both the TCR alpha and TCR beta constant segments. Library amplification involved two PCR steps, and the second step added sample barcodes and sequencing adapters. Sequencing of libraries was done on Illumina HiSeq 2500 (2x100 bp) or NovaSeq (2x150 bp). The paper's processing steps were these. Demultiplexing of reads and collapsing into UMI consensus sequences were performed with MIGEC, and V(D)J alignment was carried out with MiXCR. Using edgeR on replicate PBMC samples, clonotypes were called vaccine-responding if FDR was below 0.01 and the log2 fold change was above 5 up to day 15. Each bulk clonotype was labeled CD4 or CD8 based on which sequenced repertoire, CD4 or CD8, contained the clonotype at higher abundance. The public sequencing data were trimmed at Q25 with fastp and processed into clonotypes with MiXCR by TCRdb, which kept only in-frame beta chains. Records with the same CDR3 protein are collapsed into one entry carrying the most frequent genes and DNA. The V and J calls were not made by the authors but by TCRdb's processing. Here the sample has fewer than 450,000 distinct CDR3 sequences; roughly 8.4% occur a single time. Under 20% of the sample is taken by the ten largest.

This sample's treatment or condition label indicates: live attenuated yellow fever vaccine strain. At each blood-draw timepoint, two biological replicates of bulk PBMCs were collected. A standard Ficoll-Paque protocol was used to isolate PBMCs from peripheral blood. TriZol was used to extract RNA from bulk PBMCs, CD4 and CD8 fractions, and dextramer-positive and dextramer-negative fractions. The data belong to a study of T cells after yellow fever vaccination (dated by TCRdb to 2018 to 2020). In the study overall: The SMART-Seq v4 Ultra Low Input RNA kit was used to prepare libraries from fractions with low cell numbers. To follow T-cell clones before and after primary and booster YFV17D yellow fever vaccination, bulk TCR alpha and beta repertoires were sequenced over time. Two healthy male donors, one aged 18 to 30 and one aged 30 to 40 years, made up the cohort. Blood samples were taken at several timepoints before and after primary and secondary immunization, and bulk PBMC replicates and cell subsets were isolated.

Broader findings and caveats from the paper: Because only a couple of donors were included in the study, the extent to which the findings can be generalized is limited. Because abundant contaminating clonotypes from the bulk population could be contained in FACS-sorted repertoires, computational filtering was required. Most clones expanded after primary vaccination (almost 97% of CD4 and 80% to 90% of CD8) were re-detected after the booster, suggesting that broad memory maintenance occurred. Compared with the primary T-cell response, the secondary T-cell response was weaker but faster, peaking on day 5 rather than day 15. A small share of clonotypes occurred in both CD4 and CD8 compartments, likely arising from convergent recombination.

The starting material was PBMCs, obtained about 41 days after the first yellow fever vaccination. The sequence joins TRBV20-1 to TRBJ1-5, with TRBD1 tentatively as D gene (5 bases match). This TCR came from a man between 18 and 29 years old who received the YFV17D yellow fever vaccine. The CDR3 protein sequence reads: CSARDRDQSRQPQHF. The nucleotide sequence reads TGCAGTGCTAGAGATCGGGACCAATCGCGTCAGCCCCAGCATTTT.